The entry below gives a single TCR beta chain sequence along with its context. Its antigen remains unidentified. Unmatched junction bases numbered 6, after V lost 3 bases and J lost 2 bases. The CDR3 length is 16 residues. The germline V gene encodes CDR1 MDHEN and CDR2 SYDVKM. The sample is drawn from a study of vaccination effects on CD4 cells after COVID-19. Before any sequencing was done, the ViraFEST assay used viral peptide pools to expand antigen-specific CD4+ T cells. CD4+ T cell isolation took place after less than 13 days of culture. TCRdb's copy holds only in-frame clones and misses some; the assay was immunoSEQ multiplex PCR. The sample includes tens of thousands of clones, 70% to 75% of them seen just once.

The sample here was CD4+ T cells from PBMCs cultured with HCoV-229E spike peptides, taken before COVID-19 vaccination. The chain has TRBV28 and TRBJ2-3; the match to TRBD2 covers 9 bases. This clonotype originated in a human donor who received a COVID-19 vaccine. The CDR3 region has the DNA TGTGCCAGCAGTTTGGGGCTAGCGGGGACCACAGATACGCAGTATTTT. Its protein product is CASSLGLAGTTDTQYF.